The 20 T cell receptor beta chains below were found in one sample sequenced in a study of shared clonotypes between healthy human individuals (dated by TCRdb to about 2020). The library was made by the immunoSEQ multiplex PCR assay. As stored in TCRdb, this immuneACCESS dataset retains in-frame rearrangements with V and J assigned. A fraction of the clones does not appear; measured against another copy, unresolved V genes explain less than half of the discrepancy, and the remainder lacks a known reason. The sample profile shows about 2.4 million clones; under 95% of them were found once. The ten biggest clones cover roughly 0.39% of the sample. Sequencing input: naive CD4+ T cells from PBMCs. What the cell subset or site label conveys for this sample: CD45RA+ positively selected. The receptors here all came from a man between 18 and 35 years old in good health. Some clones in this sample may be carry-over from other donors' samples.

The gene calls are TRBV30 and TRBJ1-1, with D unresolved. V shed 1 base and J shed 4 bases, with 10 bases lying between them. CDR3 length equals 13 residues. The germline CDR1 and CDR2 sequences are GTSNPN and SVGIG (reference sequence). The CDR3 region has the DNA TGTGCCTGGAGTGACGTGGGAAGCACTGAAGCTTTCTTT. Protein: CAWSDVGSTEAFF.

The chain recombines TRBV30 with TRBJ2-7; TRBD1 agrees at 8 bases. This CDR3 has 15 amino acids. V lost 8 bases to trimming and J lost 3 bases; unmatched junction nucleotides: 15. Germline CDR1 and CDR2: GTSNPN and SVGIG (reference sequence). The CDR3 DNA reads as TGTGCCACCCGCCCAGGGGGCCTAGGGAGCTACGAGCAGTACTTC. Amino acids: CATRPGGLGSYEQYF.

The chain uses TRBV2 and TRBJ1-3, with a weak D call TRBD1 (5 bases). V dropped 6 bases and J dropped 3 bases, with 15 bases sitting between them. The CDR3 totals 15 residues. Germline loops: CDR1 SNHLY, CDR2 FYNNEI. CDR3 coding DNA: TGTGCCAGCAGCCGGGGACTTTTTATTGGAAACACCATATATTTT. Translating it yields CASSRGLFIGNTIYF.

As to this clone: Other DNA sequences in this sample translate to the same CDR3. The J gene is TRBJ2-2, the V gene TRBV19, with TRBD1 matching over 8 bases. Germline CDR1 reads LNHDA; CDR2 reads SQIVND (reference sequence). The junction had 1 base not matched to a gene; V was cut back by 3 bases and J by 4 bases. The CDR3 runs to 14 residues. CDR3 protein: CASSIGQGTGELFF. DNA for the CDR3: TGTGCCAGTAGTATCGGACAGGGCACCGGGGAGCTGTTTTTT. Drawing the rest from reference TRBV19 and TRBJ2-2, the complete variable domain is DGGITQSPKYLFRKEGQNVTLSCEQNLNHDAMYWYRQDPGQGLRLIYYSQIVNDFQKGDIAEGYSVSREKKESFPLTVTSAQKNPTAFYLCASSIGQGTGELFFGEGSRLTVL.

The rearrangement joins TRBV6-4 to TRBJ1-1; 9 bases are shared with TRBD1. The V gene's germline CDR1 is MRHNA and CDR2 SNTAGT. The CDR3 consists of 18 residues. V was pared by 4 bases and J by 1 base, with 13 bases of the junction left unmatched. The CDR3 nucleotides are TGTGCCAGCAGTGTTCGGACAGGGGCGGATCGTTGGAACACTGAAGCTTTCTTT. Its translation is CASSVRTGADRWNTEAFF.

Regarding this clone: This sample also contains other DNA sequences that code for the same CDR3. The genes are TRBV9 and TRBJ2-7; the match to TRBD2 covers 9 bases. V lost 0 bases, J lost 3 bases, and 1 base stayed unmatched. Germline V CDR1 and CDR2: SGDLS, YYNGEE. The CDR3 is made up of 14 amino acids. The CDR3 here is CASSVGSGSYEQYF. CDR3 nucleotides: TGTGCCAGCAGCGTAGGTAGCGGGAGCTACGAGCAGTACTTC.

The chain recombines TRBV29-1 with TRBJ2-1, with unresolved D. This CDR3 has 16 amino acids. Trimming removed 3 bases at V and 0 bases at J, with 15 bases between. Germline V CDR1 and CDR2: SQVTM, ANQGSEA. In DNA form, the CDR3 reads TGCAGCGTTGAGGACCCCGCCGGTAGCTCCTACAATGAGCAGTTCTTC. Translation gives CSVEDPAGSSYNEQFF.

This clone has only a few counts. The chain links TRBV5-6 to TRBJ2-3; unclear D gene. Per the germline V gene, CDR1 is SGHDT and CDR2 is YYEEEE. The CDR3 runs 13 residues. Trimming left V 3 bases short and J 2 bases short, with 7 bases between. DNA for the CDR3: TGTGCCAGCAGCTATCAGAACACAGATACGCAGTATTTT. Translating gives CASSYQNTDTQYF.

This chain connects TRBV28 to TRBJ1-1, with D unclear. The CDR3 covers 13 residues. Germline V gives CDR1 MDHEN, CDR2 SYDVKM. Trimming removed 7 bases at V and 0 bases at J, with 9 bases between. CDR3 in amino acids: CASTRPMNTEAFF. The CDR3 bases are TGTGCCAGCACGAGACCAATGAACACTGAAGCTTTCTTT. Full variable domain (outside the CDR3, taken from reference TRBV28 and TRBJ1-1): DVKVTQSSRYLVKRTGEKVFLECVQDMDHENMFWYRQDPGLGLRLIYFSYDVKMKEKGDIPEGYSVSREKKERFSLILESASTNQTSMYLCASTRPMNTEAFFGQGTRLTVV.

This chain links TRBV5-1 with TRBJ2-5, with TRBD2 matching 8 bases. Germline values: CDR1 SGHRS, CDR2 YFSETQ. The junction had 11 bases not matched to a gene; V was cut back by 4 bases and J by 0 bases. This CDR3 spans 17 amino acids. Here the CDR3 reads CASSRRPAGEYQETQYF. CDR3 nucleotide sequence: TGCGCCAGCAGCAGACGACCAGCGGGGGAGTACCAAGAGACCCAGTACTTC.

This clone has just a few counts. Within the sample, other DNA sequences also encode this same CDR3. This sequence joins TRBV2 and TRBJ1-5; D gene ambiguous. Germline CDR1 reads SNHLY; CDR2 reads FYNNEI. The CDR3 has 13 residues. Trimming cost V 6 bases and J 0 bases, with 6 bases left between them. The chain's CDR3 is CASSSYSNQPQHF. CDR3 bases: TGTGCCAGCAGCAGCTATAGCAATCAGCCCCAGCATTTT.

This clone showed up just once. V and J are TRBV10-3 and TRBJ1-5; D is unclear. CDR1 and CDR2 from the germline V gene are ENHRY and SYGVKD. The V end was cut by 3 bases, the J end by 7 bases, with 16 bases between. The CDR3 is 15 residues long. The CDR3 sequence is CAISDNRGSGQPQHF. CDR3 sequence (DNA): TGTGCCATCAGTGACAACAGAGGGTCAGGACAGCCCCAGCATTTT.

The CDR3 region is CASSRLGDSHSGNTIYF. CDR3 coding DNA: TGTGCCAGCAGCCGCCTAGGAGACAGCCACTCTGGAAACACCATATATTTT. The chain employs TRBV14 and TRBJ1-3; weak D call: TRBD1 (5 bases). Germline V gene data show CDR1 as SGHDN and CDR2 as FVKESK. V was pared by 4 bases and J by 0 bases, with 16 bases between. The CDR3 runs 17 residues. Full variable domain (missing parts from reference TRBV14 and TRBJ1-3): EAGVTQFPSHSVIEKGQTVTLRCDPISGHDNLYWYRRVMGKEIKFLLHFVKESKQDESGMPNNRFLAERTGGTYSTLKVQPAELEDSGVYFCASSRLGDSHSGNTIYFGEGSWLTVV.

The chain has TRBV18 and TRBJ2-6, with D maybe TRBD1 (7 bases). With 2 bases removed from V and 2 bases from J, the gap between germline ends came to 19 bases. The CDR3 consists of 19 residues. CDR1 and CDR2 (germline): KGHSH, LQKENI. The CDR3 loop is CASSPRSGQDRTGANVLTF. The DNA of the CDR3 is TGTGCCAGCTCACCAAGAAGCGGGCAGGACAGGACTGGGGCCAACGTCCTGACTTTC.

The V gene is TRBV19, the J gene TRBJ2-2, with D uncertain. CDR1 and CDR2 from the germline V gene are LNHDA and SQIVND (reference sequence). The CDR3 runs 13 residues. V was trimmed by 8 bases and J by 1 base, leaving 8 bases between them. CDR3 sequence reads: CASLTLNTGELFF. The CDR3 coding sequence is TGTGCCAGTCTCACCTTGAACACCGGGGAGCTGTTTTTT.

The rearrangement uses TRBV18 and TRBJ1-1; D not certain. The CDR3 is 15 amino acids. CDR1 KGHSH and CDR2 LQKENI come from the germline V gene. V gave up 1 base and J gave up 0 bases, with 9 bases separating them. The CDR3 loop reads CASSPQSAVNTEAFF. Written as DNA, the CDR3 is TGTGCCAGCTCACCACAAAGTGCGGTGAACACTGAAGCTTTCTTT.

The chain links TRBV7-2 to TRBJ2-7; a possible D gene is TRBD1 (5 bases). Germline CDR1 SGHTA, CDR2 FQGNSA. V lost 7 bases and J lost 3, with 16 bases in between. The CDR3 runs 14 residues. The CDR3: CASTRDSASYEQYF. In nucleotides, the CDR3 is TGTGCCAGCACCCGCGACAGTGCGAGCTACGAGCAGTACTTC.

As to this clone: Other nucleotide sequences in the sample specify the same CDR3. The V call is TRBV10-3, the J call TRBJ2-7; D unresolved. V lost 0 bases to trimming and J lost 3 bases, with 3 bases between them. Germline assignment: CDR1 ENHRY and CDR2 SYGVKD. This CDR3 is 12 amino acids long. CDR3 in DNA: TGTGCCATCAGTGAGTCTCGCTACGAGCAGTACTTC. This gives the protein CAISESRYEQYF.

The V gene is TRBV28, the J gene TRBJ1-2; D uncertain. Germline V gene lookup returns CDR1 MDHEN and CDR2 SYDVKM. This CDR3 is built from 13 residues. V shed 5 bases and J shed 8 bases, with 15 bases lying between them. The CDR3 spells CASSHESVWGYTF. The CDR3 region has the DNA TGTGCCAGCAGTCACGAGTCGGTTTGGGGCTACACCTTC.

J is TRBJ1-2 and V is TRBV18; 8 bases align to TRBD1. The CDR3 covers 15 residues. V dropped 4 bases and J dropped 8; count of bases not matched to a gene: 12. Looked up from germline, CDR1 is KGHSH and CDR2 is LQKENI. CDR3 sequence reads: CASSRTTGRGLGYTF. Here the CDR3 DNA reads TGTGCCAGCTCACGCACAACCGGCAGGGGGCTAGGCTACACCTTC.